These T cell receptor beta chains were read from a single sample in a study of metastatic and nonmetastatic thyroid tumors. TCRdb re-processed the PCR reads through MiXCR. The table includes approximately 34,000 clones, about 15% detected once. The sequencing sample was made of blood. Receptors originate from a female donor with papillary thyroid cancer or a benign thyroid nodule (not recorded which). Some clones in this sample may be carry-over from other donors' samples. CDR3s include the opening cysteine and the closing phenylalanine or tryptophan. The D gene is left open where the match is weak. The size of a clone is reported for some rows only, either as once, few or many, or as a class for expanded clones.

d_call j_call v_call clone_size cdr3_aa cdr3_nt
TRBD1 TRBJ2-1 TRBV25-1 many CASSEGTGFSYNEQFF TGTGCCAGCAGTGAAGGGACAGGGTTCTCCTACAATGAGCAGTTCTTC
TRBD1 TRBJ1-5 TRBV30 many CAWSGGTGGVQPQHF TGTGCCTGGAGCGGTGGGACAGGGGGCGTTCAGCCCCAGCATTTT
TRBD1 TRBJ2-1 TRBV6-1 medium-sized CASSAGQEGHNEQFF TGTGCCAGCAGTGCGGGACAGGAGGGGCACAATGAGCAGTTCTTC
- TRBJ2-6 TRBV20-1 many CSARTASAGANVLTF TGCAGTGCTAGAACAGCTTCTGCGGGGGCCAACGTCCTGACTTTC
- TRBJ2-3 TRBV7-8 many CASSLSGLSTDTQYF TGTGCCAGCAGCTTGTCGGGTTTGAGCACAGATACGCAGTATTTT
TRBD2 TRBJ2-7 TRBV20-1 many CSARQQTPGLAQYEQYF TGCAGTGCTAGACAACAAACCCCGGGACTAGCGCAATACGAGCAGTACTTC
TRBD2 TRBJ2-5 TRBV29-1 few CSVEPAGSVDTQYF TGCAGCGTTGAGCCAGCGGGAAGTGTAGATACCCAGTACTTC
TRBD1 TRBJ2-7 TRBV6-1 - CASSEYDRGYDQYF TGTGCCAGCAGTGAATACGACAGGGGGTACGATCAGTACTTC
TRBD1 TRBJ2-3 TRBV6-1 many CASGKQGKQDTQYF TGTGCCAGCGGGAAACAGGGGAAACAAGATACGCAGTATTTT
- TRBJ2-5 TRBV7-9 few CASSLWGREQKETQYF TGTGCCAGCAGCTTGTGGGGCAGAGAACAAAAAGAGACCCAGTACTTC
- TRBJ2-7 TRBV6-5 few CASRFLSEQYF TGTGCCAGCAGATTTCTGAGCGAGCAGTACTTC
TRBD1 TRBJ2-1 TRBV5-1 many CASSFDRDRFYNEQFF TGCGCCAGCAGCTTCGACCGGGACAGGTTTTACAATGAGCAGTTCTTC
- TRBJ2-7 TRBV27 - CASSLYLTGGEQYF TGTGCCAGCAGTTTATATCTGACAGGAGGCGAGCAGTACTTC
- TRBJ2-2 TRBV24-1 many CATSDPRVTTGELFF TGTGCCACCAGTGATCCCCGTGTGACCACCGGGGAGCTGTTTTTT
- TRBJ1-2 TRBV28 many CASSSPVGFYGYTF TGTGCCAGCAGTTCGCCCGTAGGGTTCTATGGCTACACCTTC
TRBD2 TRBJ2-7 TRBV7-2 many CASSQTGTSVAEQYF TGTGCCAGCAGCCAAACCGGGACTAGCGTGGCGGAGCAGTACTTC
- TRBJ2-5 TRBV9 many CASSVDGASAETQYF TGTGCCAGCAGCGTAGACGGAGCCTCAGCGGAGACCCAGTACTTC
TRBD2 TRBJ2-7 TRBV18 many CASNYIGTSASYEQYF TGTGCCAGTAATTACATCGGGACTAGCGCTTCCTACGAGCAGTACTTC
TRBD1 TRBJ1-1 TRBV7-8 - CASRKGTGNTEAFF TGTGCCAGCAGGAAAGGGACAGGGAACACTGAAGCTTTCTTT
TRBD1 TRBJ2-7 TRBV7-9 many CASSRQTGSYEQYF TGTGCCAGCAGCCGGCAGACAGGGAGCTACGAGCAGTACTTC
- TRBJ1-4 TRBV11-2 many CASSRSTGEKLFF TGTGCCAGCAGCCGCTCAACGGGGGAAAAACTGTTTTTT
- TRBJ2-6 TRBV20-1 once CSAKGGRSGANVLTF TGCAGTGCTAAGGGGGGGCGGTCTGGGGCCAACGTCCTGACTTTC
TRBD2 TRBJ2-3 TRBV7-3 many CASSTRVAGDVDTQYF TGTGCCAGCAGCACCCGGGTAGCGGGAGATGTGGATACGCAGTATTTT
- TRBJ2-1 TRBV6-4 medium-sized CASSLAPNNEQFF TGTGCCAGCAGTCTGGCTCCTAATAATGAGCAGTTCTTC
TRBD1 TRBJ2-7 TRBV3-1 many CASSRQGAYEQYF TGTGCCAGCAGCCGACAGGGGGCCTACGAGCAGTACTTC
- TRBJ2-2 TRBV5-1 - CASSLALGSSGELFF TGCGCCAGCAGCTTGGCCCTCGGCAGTTCCGGGGAGCTGTTTTTT
- TRBJ2-1 TRBV20-1 - CSARGRAGVDEQFF TGCAGTGCTAGAGGAAGGGCCGGGGTCGATGAGCAGTTCTTC
TRBD1 TRBJ2-3 TRBV9 - CASSVTGGARTDTQYF TGTGCCAGCAGCGTAACAGGGGGCGCGAGGACAGATACGCAGTATTTT
- TRBJ2-7 TRBV7-2 many CASSPTTGIPPYEQYF TGTGCCAGCAGCCCTACCACAGGGATACCTCCGTACGAGCAGTACTTC
- TRBJ2-6 TRBV6-1 many CASSITGEGANVLTF TGTGCCAGCAGTATAACAGGAGAGGGGGCCAACGTCCTGACTTTC
- TRBJ2-7 TRBV28 many CASSFKYEQYF TGTGCCAGCAGTTTTAAGTACGAGCAGTACTTC
- TRBJ1-5 TRBV2 many CASKPGPTNQPQHF TGTGCCAGCAAGCCTGGACCGACGAATCAGCCCCAGCATTTT
- TRBJ2-7 TRBV11-2 many CASSLGTRSAYEQYF TGTGCCAGCAGTCTAGGGACTCGCAGTGCCTACGAGCAGTACTTC
TRBD2 TRBJ2-1 TRBV2 many CASSPEGGRIEQFF TGTGCCAGTTCGCCAGAGGGCGGGAGGATTGAGCAGTTCTTC
TRBD2 TRBJ2-2 TRBV12-5 many CASGLVLPPLAGPANTGELFF TGTGCTAGTGGTTTGGTACTCCCCCCATTAGCGGGCCCGGCGAACACCGGGGAGCTGTTTTTT
TRBD1 TRBJ2-7 TRBV20-1 medium-sized CSAPNRDRGTREQYF TGCAGTGCTCCGAACCGGGACAGGGGGACTAGAGAGCAGTACTTC
TRBD1 TRBJ1-2 TRBV12-3/TRBV12-4 - CASSLSPRQGVYTF TGTGCCAGCAGTTTATCCCCGAGACAGGGCGTTTACACCTTC
- TRBJ2-3 TRBV20-1 many CSALPDSDTQYF TGCAGTGCCCTACCGGATTCAGATACGCAGTATTTT
- TRBJ2-7 TRBV19 many CASSMGRGRSEQYF TGTGCCAGTAGTATGGGGAGGGGGCGGTCCGAGCAGTACTTC
TRBD1 TRBJ1-5 TRBV2 - CASSPGQVLNQPQHF TGTGCCAGCAGCCCTGGACAGGTCCTAAATCAGCCCCAGCATTTT
TRBD1 TRBJ1-3 TRBV5-5 many CASSRTGFSGNTIYF TGTGCCAGCAGCCGGACAGGGTTCTCTGGAAACACCATATATTTT
TRBD1 TRBJ2-1 TRBV15 many CATSRDRETYNEQFF TGTGCCACCAGCAGGGACAGGGAGACCTACAATGAGCAGTTCTTC
- TRBJ1-1 TRBV5-1 once CASSLIMAMNTEAFF TGCGCCAGCAGCTTGATCATGGCCATGAACACTGAAGCTTTCTTT